The sample holds one count of the clone carrying this T cell receptor beta chain. V shed 3 bases and J shed 0 bases, with 7 bases lying between them. Germline V gene sequence: CDR1 MDHEN, CDR2 SYDVKM. The CDR3 sequence is 14 residues long. Stated time point: cycle 4 day 1 (C4D1), after five to seven weeks of nivolumab. Relapse was seen in all patients after autologous stem cell transplantation, and brentuximab vedotin exposure was variable. Profiling relied on immunoSEQ multiplex PCR, and the TCRdb table lists in-frame clones only, not all of them. The sample shows around 9,600 clones, approximately 90% of them seen only once. The data stem from a study of PD-1 blockade in classical Hodgkin lymphoma. Study-wide context: Intravenous delivery of nivolumab at 3 mg/kg to patients occurred every 2 weeks.

The source is a human donor with classical Hodgkin lymphoma. The material sequenced was peripheral blood mononuclear cells (PBMCs), taken before the fourth cycle of nivolumab. V gene TRBV28 combines with J gene TRBJ2-3, with D maybe TRBD2 (5 bases). CDR3: CASSLGGSTDTQYF. The DNA of the CDR3 is TGTGCCAGCAGTTTGGGCGGGAGCACAGATACGCAGTATTTT. Full variable domain (rest looked up from reference TRBV28 and TRBJ2-3): DVKVTQSSRYLVKRTGEKVFLECVQDMDHENMFWYRQDPGLGLRLIYFSYDVKMKEKGDIPEGYSVSREKKERFSLILESASTNQTSMYLCASSLGGSTDTQYFGPGTRLTVL.